This T cell receptor beta chain was observed in a study of CD8 T cells in ankylosing spondylitis. The CDR3 consists of 14 residues. CDR1 is DFQATT, CDR2 SNEGSKA, per germline (reference sequence). Losses at the gene ends were 2 bases for V and 4 bases for J; bases not matched to a gene: 6. Findings and limits, study-wide: In synovial fluid and blood from reactive arthritis, some motif variants were previously reported. Reportedly, significant enrichment of disease-linked clones occurred in matched ankylosing spondylitis synovial fluid. A TCR beta motif made of under 10 highly homologous variants seemed typical of ankylosing spondylitis blood.

Libraries for TCR beta were made by quantitative 5'-RACE with molecular barcodes. TCRdb used MiXCR to reprocess the 5' RACE reads, holding one entry per CDR3 protein. Of 130,000 or so distinct CDR3 sequences listed, 6.5% to 9% are singletons. Ten or more counts support this clonotype. The target antigen is unknown. V gene TRBV20-1 combines with J gene TRBJ1-1; 8 bases map to TRBD1. What was sequenced was blood, either unsorted or a sorted T cell fraction (not recorded which). The sequence was obtained from a male donor with ankylosing spondylitis or in good health (not recorded which). CDR3 sequence reads: CSARPQGGGTEAFF. CDR3 sequence (DNA): TGCAGTGCTAGACCACAGGGGGGAGGCACTGAAGCTTTCTTT.